The 21 T cell receptor beta chains below were found in one sample sequenced in a study of cytomegalovirus exposure and HLA in healthy donors. PCR was performed using 60 Vbeta and 13 Jbeta primers. This table comes from immunoSEQ multiplex PCR, and its TCRdb copy is limited to in-frame clones, with some not included. The sample consists of 150,000 to 200,000 clones, about 80% of them appearing once. Sequenced input: PBMCs. The receptors derive from a woman aged 45-65 years in good health and CMV-seropositive.

The rearrangement links TRBV28 to TRBJ2-3; a possible D gene is TRBD2 (6 bases). Germline CDR1 and CDR2: MDHEN and SYDVKM. Trimming shortened V by 8 bases and J by 1 base, and 16 bases separated the two germline ends. CDR3 length equals 15 residues. The CDR3 sequence is CASLTVGGGTDTQYF. CDR3 in DNA: TGTGCCAGCCTAACGGTCGGGGGTGGCACAGATACGCAGTATTTT. Full variable domain (outside the CDR3, taken from reference TRBV28 and TRBJ2-3): DVKVTQSSRYLVKRTGEKVFLECVQDMDHENMFWYRQDPGLGLRLIYFSYDVKMKEKGDIPEGYSVSREKKERFSLILESASTNQTSMYLCASLTVGGGTDTQYFGPGTRLTVL.

This clone has more than one count but fewer than ten. The chain combines TRBV27 with TRBJ1-5, with 7 bases aligning to TRBD1. There are 13 residues in the CDR3. Germline CDR1 is MNHEY and CDR2 is SMNVEV (reference sequence). This chain's CDR3 is CALSMTGNQPQHF. DNA of the CDR3: TGTGCTTTATCTATGACAGGGAATCAGCCCCAGCATTTT.

The chain is built from TRBV2 and TRBJ1-4; the D is unclear. The V end was cut by 8 bases, the J end by 5 bases, with 12 bases between. CDR1 is SNHLY, CDR2 FYNNEI, per germline. The CDR3 consists of 13 residues. This CDR3 reads CASLTQPNEKLFF. The CDR3 nucleotides read TGTGCCAGCTTGACACAACCCAATGAAAAACTGTTTTTT.

Regarding this clone: The same CDR3 also results from other DNA sequences found in this sample. CDR3 coding DNA: TGTGCCAGCAGCTTAGGACTAGCGGGACCCACAGATACGCAGTATTTT. Translation gives CASSLGLAGPTDTQYF. The chain is built from TRBV7-9 and TRBJ2-3, with TRBD2 matching 11 bases. The CDR3 sequence is 16 residues long. Trimming removed 1 base from V and 2 bases from J; junction bases left unmatched: 2. The germline V gene has CDR1 SEHNR and CDR2 FQNEAQ (reference sequence).

The chain uses TRBV14 and TRBJ2-5; perhaps TRBD2 as D (6 bases). CDR3 size: 14 residues. Germline V gene data show CDR1 as SGHDN and CDR2 as FVKESK. V was clipped by 4 bases and J by 5 bases, with 14 bases between them. CDR3 DNA: TGTGCCAGCAGCCTGGGAGGTGGGGAGGAGACCCAGTACTTC. Translating it yields CASSLGGGEETQYF. The whole variable domain, remainder taken from reference TRBV14 and TRBJ2-5, is EAGVTQFPSHSVIEKGQTVTLRCDPISGHDNLYWYRRVMGKEIKFLLHFVKESKQDESGMPNNRFLAERTGGTYSTLKVQPAELEDSGVYFCASSLGGGEETQYFGPGTRLLVL.

The CDR3: CASSEQGGRYNEQFF. CDR3 nucleotide sequence: TGTGCCAGCAGTGAACAGGGGGGCAGATACAATGAGCAGTTCTTC. This chain joins TRBV2 and TRBJ2-1, with D perhaps matching TRBD1 (7 bases). This CDR3 spans 15 amino acids. Germline V gene lookup returns CDR1 SNHLY and CDR2 FYNNEI. The V end was cut by 2 bases, the J end by 4 bases, with 12 bases between. The entire variable domain, with the rest obtained from reference TRBV2 and TRBJ2-1, is as follows: EPEVTQTPSHQVTQMGQEVILRCVPISNHLYFYWYRQILGQKVEFLVSFYNNEISEKSEIFDDQFSVERPDGSNFTLKIRSTKLEDSAMYFCASSEQGGRYNEQFFGPGTRLTVL.

The rearrangement uses TRBV28 and TRBJ1-5; a possible D gene is TRBD1 (5 bases). Trimming removed 10 bases at V and 3 bases at J, with 13 bases between. CDR1 MDHEN and CDR2 SYDVKM come from the germline V gene. The length of the CDR3 is 13 residues. CDR3 nucleotides: TGTGCCATCGTGAGGGACTTCAATCAGCCCCAGCATTTT. It encodes CAIVRDFNQPQHF.

This chain uses TRBV18 with TRBJ1-1; D gene ambiguous. Trimming removed 4 bases at V and 0 bases at J, with 24 bases between. Germline lookup yields CDR1 KGHSH and CDR2 LQKENI. This CDR3 has 19 residues. CDR3: CASSQMEYSHNNLNTEAFF. Here the CDR3 DNA reads TGTGCCAGCTCACAGATGGAATACAGTCACAATAACCTGAACACTGAAGCTTTCTTT.

The chain carries TRBV5-6 and TRBJ2-3; D perhaps matches TRBD1 (5 bases). The CDR3 has 12 residues. Looked up from germline, CDR1 is SGHDT and CDR2 is YYEEEE. With 2 bases removed from V and 4 bases from J, the gap between germline ends came to 5 bases. CDR3 residues: CASSLGADTQYF. CDR3 DNA: TGTGCCAGCAGCTTAGGGGCAGATACGCAGTATTTT.

The chain employs TRBV10-2 and TRBJ1-1; 8 bases align to TRBD1. V trimming: 9 bases; J trimming: 1 base; junction bases outside the gene matches: 4. CDR1 is WSHSY and CDR2 is SAAADI in the germline V gene. The CDR3 runs to 13 residues. CDR3 residues: CASKQGGNTEAFF. The CDR3 DNA follows: TGCGCCAGTAAACAGGGGGGGAACACTGAAGCTTTCTTT.

The rearrangement joins TRBV7-9 to TRBJ2-3, with no clear D. V gave up 3 bases and J gave up 1 base, with 14 bases separating them. The CDR3 has 16 amino acids. CDR1 SEHNR and CDR2 FQNEAQ come from the germline V gene (reference sequence). The CDR3 is CASSFLSLGRTDTQYF. The CDR3, as DNA: TGTGCCAGCAGCTTCTTGAGCCTTGGGCGCACAGATACGCAGTATTTT.

This clone has just a few counts. The chain has TRBV19 and TRBJ2-5; D is perhaps TRBD2 (6 bases). This CDR3 is 13 amino acids long. V was shortened by 2 bases and J by 5 bases, with 9 bases between the two germline ends. The V gene's germline CDR1 is LNHDA and CDR2 SQIVND (reference sequence). In DNA, the CDR3 is TGTGCCAGTAGTATAAACCGGGGGGAGACCCAGTACTTC. Translation: CASSINRGETQYF. Together with reference TRBV19 and TRBJ2-5, the CDR3 gives the full variable domain: DGGITQSPKYLFRKEGQNVTLSCEQNLNHDAMYWYRQDPGQGLRLIYYSQIVNDFQKGDIAEGYSVSREKKESFPLTVTSAQKNPTAFYLCASSINRGETQYFGPGTRLLVL.

The CDR3 DNA is TGCGCCAGCAGCCAAGTACAGGGTGAGAAGCAGTACTTC. It encodes CASSQVQGEKQYF. The J gene is TRBJ2-7, the V gene TRBV4-1; D possibly corresponds to TRBD1 (6 bases). The V gene lost 1 base and the J gene lost 8 bases, with 12 bases spanning the gap. This CDR3 region has 13 residues. Germline V lookup: CDR1 MGHRA, CDR2 YSYEKL.

The rearrangement links TRBV11-2 to TRBJ2-1; D might be TRBD1 (6 bases). Germline CDR1 and CDR2: SGHAT and FQNNGV. This CDR3 is built from 12 residues. V lost 3 bases, J lost 13 bases, and 13 bases lay in between. The DNA for the CDR3 is TGTGCCAGCAGCTTCCGAAACAGGGAACAGTTCTTC. It translates to CASSFRNREQFF.

The V call is TRBV2, the J call TRBJ1-5; D remains unclear. This CDR3 spans 15 amino acids. Germline lookup yields CDR1 SNHLY and CDR2 FYNNEI. V was cut by 6 bases and J by 0 bases, with 12 bases left in between. CDR3 sequence reads: CASRAAGYSNQPQHF. CDR3 DNA sequence: TGTGCCAGCAGGGCAGCGGGGTATAGCAATCAGCCCCAGCATTTT.

V gene TRBV30 combines with J gene TRBJ1-1, with a possible D match to TRBD1 (5 bases). Germline V gives CDR1 GTSNPN, CDR2 SVGIG (reference sequence). The CDR3 consists of 13 residues. Trimming shortened V by 4 bases and J by 2 bases, and 11 bases separated the two germline ends. The CDR3 DNA reads as TGTGCCTGGAAAGGGGCATTAAACACTGAAGCTTTCTTT. Translating gives CAWKGALNTEAFF.

The chain employs TRBV11-2 and TRBJ2-3; 10 positions match TRBD1. The CDR3 runs 16 residues. J was trimmed by 5 bases and V by 4 bases; bases with no gene match: 9. Per germline, CDR1 SGHAT and CDR2 FQNNGV. The CDR3 sequence: CASSSDRGKTRDTQYF. As DNA, the CDR3 is TGTGCCAGCAGCTCGGACAGGGGGAAAACAAGAGATACGCAGTATTTT.

This clone has a single count. This chain joins TRBV19 and TRBJ2-3, with D possibly TRBD2 on 5 matching bases. The length of the CDR3 is 14 residues. Germline CDR1 is LNHDA and CDR2 is SQIVND (reference sequence). V was trimmed by 5 bases and J by 4 bases, leaving 13 bases between them. For the CDR3, the DNA is TGTGCCAGTAGTCCTAGCTATGGCTCAGATACGCAGTATTTT. Protein sequence: CASSPSYGSDTQYF.

The genes are TRBV6-5 and TRBJ1-1, with TRBD1 matching 7 bases. Germline values: CDR1 MNHEY, CDR2 SVGAGI. With V trimmed by 0 bases and J by 4 bases, 5 bases remained unmatched. This CDR3 is 15 amino acids long. The CDR3: CASSYSMSGGTEAFF. The CDR3 coding sequence is TGTGCCAGCAGTTACTCGATGTCAGGGGGCACTGAAGCTTTCTTT.

The sample holds one count of this clone. The chain uses TRBV6-5 and TRBJ2-7, with TRBD2 matching over 9 bases. Germline-derived CDR1 and CDR2 are MNHEY and SVGAGI. The length of the CDR3 is 14 residues. V was pared by 5 bases and J by 6 bases, with 8 bases of the junction left unmatched. The chain's CDR3 is CASSQGTSLGEQYF. The CDR3 nucleotides read TGTGCCAGCAGTCAGGGGACTAGCCTGGGCGAGCAGTACTTC.

The chain links TRBV2 to TRBJ1-2, with D possibly matching TRBD1 (6 bases). CDR3 length equals 14 residues. Germline V lookup: CDR1 SNHLY, CDR2 FYNNEI. The germline V and J ends were trimmed by 7 bases and 3 bases, with 15 bases remaining between them. As DNA, the CDR3 is TGTGCCAGCACATACAGGGTATCGGACTATGGCTACACCTTC. It is translated as CASTYRVSDYGYTF.